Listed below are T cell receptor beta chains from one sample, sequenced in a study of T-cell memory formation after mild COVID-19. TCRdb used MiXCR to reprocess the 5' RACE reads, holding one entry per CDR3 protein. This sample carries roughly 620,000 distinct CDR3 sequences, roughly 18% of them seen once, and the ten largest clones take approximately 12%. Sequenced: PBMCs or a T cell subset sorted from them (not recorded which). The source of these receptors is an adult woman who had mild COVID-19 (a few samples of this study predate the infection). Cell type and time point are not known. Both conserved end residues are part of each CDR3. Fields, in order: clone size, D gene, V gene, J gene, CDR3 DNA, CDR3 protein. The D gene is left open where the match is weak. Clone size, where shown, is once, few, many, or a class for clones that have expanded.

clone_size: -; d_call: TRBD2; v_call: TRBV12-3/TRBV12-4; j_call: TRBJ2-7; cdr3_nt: TGTGCCAGCAGTCCGGGGGAGGGGTTGACTAGTGCATACGAGCAGTACTTC; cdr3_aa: CASSPGEGLTSAYEQYF
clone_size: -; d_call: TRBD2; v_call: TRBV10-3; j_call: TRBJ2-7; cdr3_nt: TGTGCCATCAGTGGACTAGCGGGGGCTCGCTCCTACGAGCAGTACTTC; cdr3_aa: CAISGLAGARSYEQYF
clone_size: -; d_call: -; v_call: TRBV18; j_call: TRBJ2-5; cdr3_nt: TGTGCCAGCTCACCCGCCATGGGCCAAGAGACCCAGTACTTC; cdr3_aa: CASSPAMGQETQYF
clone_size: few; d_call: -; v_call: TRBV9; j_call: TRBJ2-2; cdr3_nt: TGTGCCAGCAGCGCGACGGTGAACACCGGGGAGCTGTTTTTT; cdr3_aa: CASSATVNTGELFF
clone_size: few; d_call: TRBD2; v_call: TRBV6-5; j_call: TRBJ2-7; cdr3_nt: TGTGCCAGCAGTTCGTCCTACACTAGCGGGGGTTACGAGCAGTACTTC; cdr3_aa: CASSSSYTSGGYEQYF
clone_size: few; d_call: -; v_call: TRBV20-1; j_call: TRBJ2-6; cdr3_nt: TGCAGTGCCGAGCTTGCTGGGGCCAACGTCCTGACTTTC; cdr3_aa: CSAELAGANVLTF
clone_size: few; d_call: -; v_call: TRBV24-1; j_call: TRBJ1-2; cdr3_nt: TGTGCCACCAGTGATTTTACTCGCGGCTATGGCTACACCTTC; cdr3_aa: CATSDFTRGYGYTF
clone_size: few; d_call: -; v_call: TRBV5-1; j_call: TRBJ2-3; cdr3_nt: TGCGCCAGCAGCTTAGCTCAGGCAACAGATACGCAGTATTTT; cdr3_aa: CASSLAQATDTQYF
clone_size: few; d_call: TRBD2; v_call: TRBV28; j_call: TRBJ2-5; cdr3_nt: TGTGCCAGCGGACTAGCGGGACTGGAGACCCAGTACTTC; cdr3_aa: CASGLAGLETQYF
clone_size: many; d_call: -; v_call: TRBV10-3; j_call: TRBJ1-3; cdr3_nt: TGTGCCATCAGGTCCTACTCTGGAAACACCATATATTTT; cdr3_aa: CAIRSYSGNTIYF
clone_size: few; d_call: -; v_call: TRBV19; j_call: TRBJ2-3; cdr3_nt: TGTGCCACCGCGCAGGGTCTCTCTAGCACAGATACGCAGTATTTT; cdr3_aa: CATAQGLSSTDTQYF
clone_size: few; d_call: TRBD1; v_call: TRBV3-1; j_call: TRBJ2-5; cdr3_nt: TGTGCCAGCAGCCTGGGACAGGCTGGGGGCCAAGAGACCCAGTACTTC; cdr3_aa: CASSLGQAGGQETQYF
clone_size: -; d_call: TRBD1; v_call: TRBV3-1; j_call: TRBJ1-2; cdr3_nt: TGTGCCAGTACCATTCGCGGACAGGAGGCCCCCTACACCTTC; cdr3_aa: CASTIRGQEAPYTF
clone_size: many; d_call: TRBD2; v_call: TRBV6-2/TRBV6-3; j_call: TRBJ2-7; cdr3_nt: TGTGCCAGCAGTTCCGGGACTAGCGGATCCTACGAGCAGTACTTC; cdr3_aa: CASSSGTSGSYEQYF
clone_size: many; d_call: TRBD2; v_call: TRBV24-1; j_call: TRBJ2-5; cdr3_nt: TGTGCCACCAGTGATCGAGGCCCGGGGGAGGGAGAGACCCAGTACTTC; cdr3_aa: CATSDRGPGEGETQYF
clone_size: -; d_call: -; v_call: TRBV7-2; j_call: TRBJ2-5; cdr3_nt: TGTGCCAGCAGCTTACATGGCAGGGCAGAGACCCAGTACTTC; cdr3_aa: CASSLHGRAETQYF
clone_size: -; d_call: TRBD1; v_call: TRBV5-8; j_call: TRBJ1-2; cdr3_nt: TGTGCCAGCAGCTTGAATGGACAGGATAACTATGGCTACACCTTC; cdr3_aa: CASSLNGQDNYGYTF
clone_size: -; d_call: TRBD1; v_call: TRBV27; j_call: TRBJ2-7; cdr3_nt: TGTGCCAGCAGTTTATGGGACAGGGCTGGCGAGCAGTACTTC; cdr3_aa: CASSLWDRAGEQYF
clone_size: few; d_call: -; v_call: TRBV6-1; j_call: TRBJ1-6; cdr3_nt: TGTGCCAGCAGTGAAGACAGGGCAAGGAGTTCACCCCTCCACTTT; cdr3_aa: CASSEDRARSSPLHF
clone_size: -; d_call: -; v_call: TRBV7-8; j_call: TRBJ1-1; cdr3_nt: TGTGCCAGCAGCTTAGGGGTCAAATGGCAGGGTAGCGGCACTGAAGCTTTCTTT; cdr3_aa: CASSLGVKWQGSGTEAFF
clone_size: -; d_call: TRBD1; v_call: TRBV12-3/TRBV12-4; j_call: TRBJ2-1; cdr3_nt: TGTGCCAGCAGTCTAGGACAGGGAGAGTTCTTC; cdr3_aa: CASSLGQGEFF
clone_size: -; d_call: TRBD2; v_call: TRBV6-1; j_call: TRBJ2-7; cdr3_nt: TGTGCCAGCAGTGAAAGTCTAGCGGGAGCTAAGTACGAGCAGTACTTC; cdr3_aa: CASSESLAGAKYEQYF
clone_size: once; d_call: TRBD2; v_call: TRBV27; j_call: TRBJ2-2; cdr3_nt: TGTGCCAGCAGGAGACTAGCGGGAGTAGGTACCGGGGAGCTGTTTTTT; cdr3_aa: CASRRLAGVGTGELFF
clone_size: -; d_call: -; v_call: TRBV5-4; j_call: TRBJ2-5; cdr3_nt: TGTGCCAGCAGCTTGAGCAGGGATCAAGAGACCCAGTACTTC; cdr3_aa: CASSLSRDQETQYF
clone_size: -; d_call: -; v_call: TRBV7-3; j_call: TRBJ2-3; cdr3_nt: TGTGCCATCAGCCCCGACGGCGGGAGCACAGATACGCAGTATTTT; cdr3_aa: CAISPDGGSTDTQYF
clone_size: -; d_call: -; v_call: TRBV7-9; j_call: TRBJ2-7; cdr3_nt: TGTGCCAGCACCTTCCCGGGAGTCACCGGGAGCTCCTACGAGCAGTACTTC; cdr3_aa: CASTFPGVTGSSYEQYF
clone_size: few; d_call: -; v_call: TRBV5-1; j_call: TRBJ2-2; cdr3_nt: TGCGCCAGCAGCCGTAAGGACAACAGTAAAACCGGGGAGCTGTTTTTT; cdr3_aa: CASSRKDNSKTGELFF
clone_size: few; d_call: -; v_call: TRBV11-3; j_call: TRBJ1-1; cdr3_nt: TGTGCCAGCAGTCGATCGGGGGGCCAAATGAACACTGAAGCTTTCTTT; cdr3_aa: CASSRSGGQMNTEAFF
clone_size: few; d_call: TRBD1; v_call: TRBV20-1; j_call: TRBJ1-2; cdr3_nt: TGCAGTGCTAGGGGACAGATCCGAGGGGGCTACACCTTC; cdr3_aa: CSARGQIRGGYTF
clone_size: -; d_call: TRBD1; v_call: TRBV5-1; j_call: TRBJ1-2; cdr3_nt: TGCGCCAGTCGGGACAGCCTCTATGGCTACACCTTC; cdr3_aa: CASRDSLYGYTF
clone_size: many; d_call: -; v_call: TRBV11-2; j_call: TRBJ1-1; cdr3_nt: TGTGCCAGCAGCCCTTCCGGGATAATGAACACTGAAGCTTTCTTT; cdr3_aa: CASSPSGIMNTEAFF
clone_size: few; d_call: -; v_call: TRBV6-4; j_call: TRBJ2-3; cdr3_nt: TGTGCCAGCAGGGGGCAGAGTACGCAGTATTTT; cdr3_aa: CASRGQSTQYF
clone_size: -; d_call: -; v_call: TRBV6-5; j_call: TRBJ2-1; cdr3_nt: TGTGCCAGCAGTCGAACACGACAGCCGCCCTACAATGAGCAGTTCTTC; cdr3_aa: CASSRTRQPPYNEQFF
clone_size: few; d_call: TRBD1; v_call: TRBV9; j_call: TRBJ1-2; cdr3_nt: TGTGCCAGCAGCGTATCGGGGGACAGGGGAAGCAATGGCTACACCTTC; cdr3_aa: CASSVSGDRGSNGYTF
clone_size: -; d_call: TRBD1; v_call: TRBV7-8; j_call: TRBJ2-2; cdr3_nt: TGTGCCAGCAGCTTAGGACAGGGATGGTTAGGGGAGCTGTTTTTT; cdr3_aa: CASSLGQGWLGELFF
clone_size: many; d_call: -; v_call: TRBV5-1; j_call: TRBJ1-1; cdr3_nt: TGCGCCAGCAGCTCTCGGACAGCGAAAACTGAAGCTTTCTTT; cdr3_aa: CASSSRTAKTEAFF
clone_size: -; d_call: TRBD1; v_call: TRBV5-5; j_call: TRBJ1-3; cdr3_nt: TGTGCCAGCAGATCGGACAGGGCGGCAGGAAACACCATATATTTT; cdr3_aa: CASRSDRAAGNTIYF
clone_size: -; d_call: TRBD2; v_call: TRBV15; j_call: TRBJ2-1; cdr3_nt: TGTGCCACCAGCAGGGATGTAGCGGGAGGGCCCGGAGAGCAGTTCTTC; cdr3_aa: CATSRDVAGGPGEQFF
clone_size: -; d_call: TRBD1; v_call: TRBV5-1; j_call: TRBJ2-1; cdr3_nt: TGCGCCAGCAGCTTGACGGGACAGGGCCCGCTCTTC; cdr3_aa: CASSLTGQGPLF
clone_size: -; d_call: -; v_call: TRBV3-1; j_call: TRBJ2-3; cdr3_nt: TGTGCCAGCAGCCTGACCCCGGGGCACGGTACGCAGTATTTT; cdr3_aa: CASSLTPGHGTQYF
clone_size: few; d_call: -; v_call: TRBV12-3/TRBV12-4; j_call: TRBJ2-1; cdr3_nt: TGTGCCAGCACTAGCCTGATATACAATGAGCAGTTCTTC; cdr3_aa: CASTSLIYNEQFF
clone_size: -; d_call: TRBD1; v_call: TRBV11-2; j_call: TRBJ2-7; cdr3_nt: TGTGCCAGCAGCTTAGATTCGACAGGGGGGTCTGCCGAGCAGTACTTC; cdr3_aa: CASSLDSTGGSAEQYF
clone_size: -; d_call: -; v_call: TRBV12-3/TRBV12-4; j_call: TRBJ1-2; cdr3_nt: TGTGCCAGCAGTTCGGGACTCTTCTATGGCTACACCTTC; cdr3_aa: CASSSGLFYGYTF
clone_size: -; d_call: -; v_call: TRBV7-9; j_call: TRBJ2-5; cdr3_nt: TGTGCCAGCAGTAGGGAGGAACGAGAGACCCAGTACTTC; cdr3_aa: CASSREERETQYF
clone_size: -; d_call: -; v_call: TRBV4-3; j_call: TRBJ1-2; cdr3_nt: TGCGCCAGCAGCCAAGAAGGAGGAGGGTTAAGCTATGGCTACACCTTC; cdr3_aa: CASSQEGGGLSYGYTF
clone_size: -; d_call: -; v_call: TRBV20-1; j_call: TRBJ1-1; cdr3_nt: TGCAGTGCCCCCTATAGAGACACTGAAGCTTTCTTT; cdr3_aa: CSAPYRDTEAFF
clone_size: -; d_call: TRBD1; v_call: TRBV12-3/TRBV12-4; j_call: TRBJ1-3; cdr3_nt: TGTGCCAGCAGTTTGACGACGACAGGGATAGGCCGCTTTGGAAACACCATATATTTT; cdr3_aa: CASSLTTTGIGRFGNTIYF
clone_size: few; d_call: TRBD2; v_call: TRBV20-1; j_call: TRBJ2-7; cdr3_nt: TGCAGTGCTAGCCCGGGAGGTGGTGACTACGAGCAGTACTTC; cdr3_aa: CSASPGGGDYEQYF
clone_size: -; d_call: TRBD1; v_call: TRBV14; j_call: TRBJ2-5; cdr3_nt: TGTGCCAGCAGCCAAGATCTGGGGACAGTGCAAGAGACCCAGTACTTC; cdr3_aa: CASSQDLGTVQETQYF
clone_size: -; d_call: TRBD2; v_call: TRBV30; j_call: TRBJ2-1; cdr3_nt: TGTGCCTGTACCGGGACTAGCGGGGTCTACAATGAGCAGTTCTTC; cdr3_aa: CACTGTSGVYNEQFF
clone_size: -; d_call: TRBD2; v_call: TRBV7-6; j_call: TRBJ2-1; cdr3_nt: TGTGCCAGCAGTCGTCGGACTAGCGGGGTCCATGAGCAGTTCTTC; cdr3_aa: CASSRRTSGVHEQFF